This TCR beta chain was obtained from a study of blood T cell repertoires in COVID-19. In the original analysis: Researchers report that nucleated cell counts were estimated from reference gene primer amplification. Sequencing was performed with immunoSEQ multiplex PCR; in TCRdb, only in-frame clones are kept and a portion is missing. Clone size and V and J calls were adopted from that table, with D and trimming inferred from the DNA. The sample comprises fewer than 400,000 clones, about 83% of which are singletons, and approximately 9.3% rests with the top ten. The recovered donors of Cohort 3 showed two negative PCRs, clearance, or symptom resolution. Sequences were obtained from PBMCs or T cells enriched from blood (not recorded which). This TCR was sampled from a woman aged 50 to 65 who had recovered from COVID-19.

In nucleotides, the CDR3 is TGTGCCAGCAGCTTAGCGCAACAGGGGGCGGGAAATGAGCAGTTCTTC. Translation: CASSLAQQGAGNEQFF. This chain uses TRBV7-6 with TRBJ2-1; 9 nucleotides agree with TRBD1. The CDR3 sequence is 16 residues long. The germline V gene has CDR1 SGHVS and CDR2 FNYEAQ. V dropped 0 bases and J dropped 7; count of bases not matched to a gene: 7.